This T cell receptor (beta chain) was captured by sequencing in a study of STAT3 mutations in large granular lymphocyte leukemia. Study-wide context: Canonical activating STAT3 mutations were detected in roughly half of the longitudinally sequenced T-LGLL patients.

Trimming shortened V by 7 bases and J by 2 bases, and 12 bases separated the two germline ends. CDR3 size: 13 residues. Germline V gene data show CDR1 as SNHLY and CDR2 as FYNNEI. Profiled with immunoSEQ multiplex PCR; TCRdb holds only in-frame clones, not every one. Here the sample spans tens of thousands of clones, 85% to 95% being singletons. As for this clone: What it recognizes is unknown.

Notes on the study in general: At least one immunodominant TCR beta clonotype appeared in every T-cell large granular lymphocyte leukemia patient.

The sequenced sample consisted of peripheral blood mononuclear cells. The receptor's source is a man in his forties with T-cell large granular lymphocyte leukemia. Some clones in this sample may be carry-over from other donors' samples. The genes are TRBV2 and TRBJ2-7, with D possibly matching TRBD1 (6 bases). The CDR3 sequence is CASKMDSTYEQYF. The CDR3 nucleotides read TGTGCCAGCAAGATGGACAGCACCTACGAGCAGTACTTC.